A selection of T cell receptor beta chains follows, all from one sample in a study of blood T cell repertoires in COVID-19. Profiling relied on immunoSEQ multiplex PCR, and the TCRdb table lists in-frame clones only, not all of them. This table has about 320,000 clones, 70% to 90% appearing once. The sample was PBMCs or T cells enriched from blood (not recorded which). These receptors originate from a woman aged 25-40 years who had recovered from COVID-19. Both conserved end residues are part of each CDR3. Each record gives: CDR3 DNA, CDR3 protein, J gene, V gene, D gene, clone size. The D gene is left open where the match is weak. Only part of the rows carry a size: once, few, many, or a class if the clone is expanded.

TGTGCCAGCAGTGACAGGGGGAACACTGAAGCTTTCTTT | CASSDRGNTEAFF | TRBJ1-1 | TRBV12-3/TRBV12-4 | TRBD1 | NA
TGTGCCAGCAGAGGGGGGGACACCGGGGAGCTGTTTTTT | CASRGGDTGELFF | TRBJ2-2 | TRBV12-3/TRBV12-4 | NA | NA
TGTGCCAGCAGCCAAGCCTTCAATCAGCCCCAGCATTTT | CASSQAFNQPQHF | TRBJ1-5 | TRBV7-9 | NA | NA
TGTGCCAGCAGTGGTGAGGCCACCGGGGAGCTGTTTTTT | CASSGEATGELFF | TRBJ2-2 | TRBV2 | NA | few
TGTGCCAGTAGTACAGGGGTTGTTTCTGAAGCTTTCTTT | CASSTGVVSEAFF | TRBJ1-1 | TRBV19 | NA | NA
TGTGCCAGTAGTATCGGGTGGGACAGGAGATACTCTGGAAACACCATATATTTT | CASSIGWDRRYSGNTIYF | TRBJ1-3 | TRBV19 | TRBD1 | NA
TGTGCCAGCAGCCATCGGGGGGACACCATATATTTT | CASSHRGDTIYF | TRBJ1-3 | TRBV3-1/TRBV3-2 | NA | NA
TGCGCCAGCAGTGATTCGGACAGGGACACAGATACGCAGTATTTT | CASSDSDRDTDTQYF | TRBJ2-3 | TRBV10-1 | TRBD1 | NA
TGCGCCAGCAGCTTGGATCGGGACAGGGTACCTGAAGCTTTCTTT | CASSLDRDRVPEAFF | TRBJ1-1 | TRBV5-1 | TRBD1 | NA
TGTGCCAGCAGCGACACCGATTCACCCCTCCACTTT | CASSDTDSPLHF | TRBJ1-6 | TRBV9 | NA | NA
TGTGCCAGCAGTCTCGGGGGGGCCGTGGCCGAGCAGTACTTC | CASSLGGAVAEQYF | TRBJ2-7 | TRBV28 | TRBD2 | NA
TGTGCCAGCAGCCCTAGGACAAGTCTGGAGGGGAACTATGGCTACACCTTC | CASSPRTSLEGNYGYTF | TRBJ1-2 | TRBV9 | NA | NA
TGTGCCTGGAGGTTGAAGGGGGCGAACTATGGCTACACCTTC | CAWRLKGANYGYTF | TRBJ1-2 | TRBV30 | TRBD1 | NA
TGTGCCACCAGCAGAGGACTAGCAGGGACCGGGGAGCTGTTTTTT | CATSRGLAGTGELFF | TRBJ2-2 | TRBV15 | TRBD2 | NA
TGTGCCAGCAGCTTAGCCGCTCAGACAAAGAACACTGAAGCTTTCTTT | CASSLAAQTKNTEAFF | TRBJ1-1 | TRBV11-2 | NA | NA
TGTGCCAGCAGCATCTCACTGAACACCGGGGAGCTGTTTTTT | CASSISLNTGELFF | TRBJ2-2 | TRBV7-2 | NA | NA
TGTGCCAGCAGCTTAATGGGGCCTCCTTACAATGAGCAGTTCTTC | CASSLMGPPYNEQFF | TRBJ2-1 | TRBV7-3 | NA | few
TGCAGCGTGTCGACAGGACCAGGCTACGAGCAGTACTTC | CSVSTGPGYEQYF | TRBJ2-7 | TRBV29-1 | NA | NA
TGTGCCAGCAGCCAGTATCCCGGGACAGGGGGCACTGAAGCTTTCTTT | CASSQYPGTGGTEAFF | TRBJ1-1 | TRBV4-2 | TRBD1 | NA
TGTGCCAGCAGCAAGAGTCGGGGGGCACAGAGCGAAAAACTGTTTTTT | CASSKSRGAQSEKLFF | TRBJ1-4 | TRBV7-2 | NA | NA
TGTGCCAGCAGCTTAGCGCCCCTACGGCCCCAGCATTTT | CASSLAPLRPQHF | TRBJ1-5 | TRBV7-2 | NA | NA
TGTGCCAGCAGGGGGACTAGCGGGGGTGAGCAGTTCTTC | CASRGTSGGEQFF | TRBJ2-1 | TRBV27 | TRBD2 | NA
TGTGCCAGCAGCTTCGGGGCGACAGGTATCGAGCAGTACTTC | CASSFGATGIEQYF | TRBJ2-7 | TRBV5-5 | NA | NA